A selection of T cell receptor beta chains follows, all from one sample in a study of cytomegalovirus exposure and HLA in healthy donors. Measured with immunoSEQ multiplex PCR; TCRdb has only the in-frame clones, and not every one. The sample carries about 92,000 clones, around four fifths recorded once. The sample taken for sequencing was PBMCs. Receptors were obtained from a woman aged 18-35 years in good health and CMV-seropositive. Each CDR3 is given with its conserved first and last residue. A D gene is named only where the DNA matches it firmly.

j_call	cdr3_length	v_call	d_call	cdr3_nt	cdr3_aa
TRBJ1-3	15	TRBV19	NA	TGTGCCAGTAGTATAGCAGGGGCTTCTGGAAACACCATATATTTT	CASSIAGASGNTIYF
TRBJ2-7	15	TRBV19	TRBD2	TGTGCCAGTAGTATAAATAGCGGGAATCCCTACGAGCAGTACTTC	CASSINSGNPYEQYF
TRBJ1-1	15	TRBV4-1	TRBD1	TGCGCCAGCAGTGTGACAGGGGGCTTGAACACTGAAGCTTTCTTT	CASSVTGGLNTEAFF
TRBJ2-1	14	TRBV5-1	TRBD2	TGCGCCAGCAGTTCGACTAGCGTCCCTGGTGAGCAGTTCTTC	CASSSTSVPGEQFF
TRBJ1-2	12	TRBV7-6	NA	TGTGCCAGCAGCTTATTGGGGGGTGGCTACACCTTC	CASSLLGGGYTF
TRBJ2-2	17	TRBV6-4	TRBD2	TGTGCCAGCAGTGAAGGAGCGGGGGGGCCTCGCAGCGGGGAGCTGTTTTTT	CASSEGAGGPRSGELFF
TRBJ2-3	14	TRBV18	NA	TGTGCCAGCTCACCCCCGGGTCTCACAGATACGCAGTATTTT	CASSPPGLTDTQYF
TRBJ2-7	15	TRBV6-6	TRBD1	TGTGCCACCTTACCGGGACAGGGGACCTCCTACGAGCAGTACTTC	CATLPGQGTSYEQYF
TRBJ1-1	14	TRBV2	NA	TGTGCCAGCACGGGAGGGCCCTGGGCCACTGAAGCTTTCTTT	CASTGGPWATEAFF
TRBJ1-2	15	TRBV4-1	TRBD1	TGCGCCAGCAGCCCCACGATACAGGGGGCCTATGGCTACACCTTC	CASSPTIQGAYGYTF
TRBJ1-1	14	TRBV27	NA	TGTGCCAGCAGTTTAGGGCTGTCGAACACTGAAGCTTTCTTT	CASSLGLSNTEAFF
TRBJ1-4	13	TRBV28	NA	TGTGCAGTAAGGGCCGGGGGTAATGAAAAACTGTTTTTT	CAVRAGGNEKLFF
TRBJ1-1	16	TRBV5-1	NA	TGCGCCAGCAGCAGAACCGTGGGACTGTCGAACACTGAAGCTTTCTTT	CASSRTVGLSNTEAFF
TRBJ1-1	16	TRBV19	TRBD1	TGTGCCAGTAGTATAGGGACAGGAACCATGAACACTGAAGCTTTCTTT	CASSIGTGTMNTEAFF
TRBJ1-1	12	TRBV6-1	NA	TGTGCCAGCAGTGATTCGGACACTGAAGCTTTCTTT	CASSDSDTEAFF
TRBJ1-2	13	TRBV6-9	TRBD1	TGTGCCAGCAGTGAGACAGGGAACTATGGCTACACCTTC	CASSETGNYGYTF
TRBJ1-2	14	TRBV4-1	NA	TGCGCCAGCACCGACTACCGGGATGGCTATGGCTACACCTTC	CASTDYRDGYGYTF
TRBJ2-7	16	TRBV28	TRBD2	TGTGCCAGCAGTGCTGGGACTAGCGGGACCACCTACGAGCAGTACTTC	CASSAGTSGTTYEQYF
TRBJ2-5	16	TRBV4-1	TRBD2	TGCGCCAGCAGCCAAGATTACGGGGGGGACCAAGAGACCCAGTACTTC	CASSQDYGGDQETQYF
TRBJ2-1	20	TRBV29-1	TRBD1	TGCAGCGTCGCACACCCAGGGGGCGCTTCCCCGCGGGGCCAGTACAATGAGCAGTTCTTC	CSVAHPGGASPRGQYNEQFF
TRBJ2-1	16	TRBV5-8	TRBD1	TGTGCCAGCAGCTTGACGGGGACAGGAACATACAATGAGCAGTTCTTC	CASSLTGTGTYNEQFF
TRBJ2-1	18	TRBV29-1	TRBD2	TGCAGCGTTGGAAGGGTTAGCGGGAGGCCGAGCTCCTACAATGAGCAGTTCTTC	CSVGRVSGRPSSYNEQFF
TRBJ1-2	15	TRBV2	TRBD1	TGTGCCAGCAGCCCGGGACAGGGCGTCGTATATGGCTACACCTTC	CASSPGQGVVYGYTF